The T cell receptor (beta chain) described here comes from a study of cytomegalovirus exposure and HLA in healthy donors. Overall study results and limits: A classifier reportedly called cytomegalovirus status with high sensitivity and specificity. Being indistinguishable, some V segments were excluded, TRBV6-2 and TRBV6-3 among them. After further analysis at a later stage, roughly 15,000 TCR beta sequences were associated with HLA alleles at 0.05 false discovery rate.

PCR used 60 Vbeta primers and 13 Jbeta primers. Assay: immunoSEQ multiplex PCR; the TCRdb copy retains only in-frame clones and omits some. This table has roughly 160,000 clones, 80% appearing once. Points on this clone: Its specificity is not known.

V shed 1 base and J shed 4 bases, with 17 bases lying between them. Germline assignment: CDR1 SEHNR and CDR2 FQNEAQ (reference sequence). This CDR3 region has 16 residues. The TCR comes from a woman aged 45-60 years in good health and CMV-seronegative. Specimen: PBMCs. The V and J genes are TRBV7-9 and TRBJ2-7, with D tentatively TRBD2 (5 bases). The CDR3 spells CASSLVQDWGEYEQYF. CDR3 DNA: TGTGCCAGCAGCTTAGTTCAGGACTGGGGAGAATACGAGCAGTACTTC.